This is a list of T cell receptor beta chains from one sample in a study of cytomegalovirus exposure and HLA in healthy donors. Method: immunoSEQ multiplex PCR; TCRdb's copy keeps in-frame clones and lacks some. The sample lists just under 250,000 clones, roughly 82% occurring once. Source material: PBMCs. These receptors came from a woman aged 40 to 50 in good health and CMV-seropositive. CDR3s include the opening cysteine and the closing phenylalanine or tryptophan. The order of the fields is clone size, V gene, J gene, D gene, CDR3 DNA, CDR3 protein. The D gene is left open where the match is weak. Size values are once, few and many counts, or a class for expanded clones, and some rows have none.

NA	TRBV30	TRBJ1-2	NA	TGTGCCTGGTCCTCCGGGACTGCGGGTGGCTACACCTTC	CAWSSGTAGGYTF
NA	TRBV5-4	TRBJ1-4	NA	TGTGCCAGCAGCTTGGGACAGACTAATGAAAAACTGTTTTTT	CASSLGQTNEKLFF
NA	TRBV4-1	TRBJ2-5	TRBD2	TGCGCCAGCAGCTCTTTTTCGCGGGGGGGCGGAGAGACCCAGTACTTC	CASSSFSRGGGETQYF
NA	TRBV14	TRBJ2-5	TRBD2	TGTGCCAGCAGTGGACTAGCGGGACAAGAGACCCAGTACTTC	CASSGLAGQETQYF
NA	TRBV5-6	TRBJ2-7	NA	TGTGCCAGCAGCTTGTTCGGCAGGGGCTACGAGCAGTACTTC	CASSLFGRGYEQYF
NA	TRBV9	TRBJ2-3	TRBD2	TGTGCCAGCAGCGGTAGCGGGGGGACTAGCACAGATACGCAGTATTTT	CASSGSGGTSTDTQYF
NA	TRBV6-1	TRBJ1-1	NA	TGTGCCAGCAGTGAAAACAGGGTCACTGAAGCTTTCTTT	CASSENRVTEAFF
NA	TRBV2	TRBJ1-3	TRBD1	TGTGCCAGCCGGGACAGGGTGTTTGCGTTGGGAAGAAACACCATATATTTT	CASRDRVFALGRNTIYF
NA	TRBV6-5	TRBJ1-1	NA	TGTGCCAGCACAGGGGTCAACACTGAAGCTTTCTTT	CASTGVNTEAFF
NA	TRBV7-9	TRBJ2-7	NA	TGTGCCAGCAGCTTCGACAGGTACGAGCAGTACTTC	CASSFDRYEQYF
once	TRBV9	TRBJ2-7	NA	TGTGCCAGCAGCGTAGAACCTAGCACCTACGAGCAGTACTTC	CASSVEPSTYEQYF
NA	TRBV5-1	TRBJ1-2	TRBD1	TGCGCCAGCAGGACCCGAGACCTCGGACAGGAGACTAACTATGGCTACACCTTC	CASRTRDLGQETNYGYTF
NA	TRBV7-2	TRBJ2-5	TRBD2	TGTGCCAGCAGCGGGGGACTAGCGTCAGAGGGCCAGTACTTC	CASSGGLASEGQYF
NA	TRBV10-3	TRBJ1-1	NA	TGTGCCATCAGTGACCGTGGGCCTGAAGCTTTCTTT	CAISDRGPEAFF
NA	TRBV9	TRBJ2-2	TRBD2	TGTGCCAGCAGCCTAGCGGGGGTCCCTACCGGGGAGCTGTTTTTT	CASSLAGVPTGELFF
NA	TRBV4-1	TRBJ2-7	NA	TGCGCCAGCAGCCAACCTAGGGGGGGAATAGGCGGCGAGCAGTACTTC	CASSQPRGGIGGEQYF
NA	TRBV4-3	TRBJ2-1	TRBD2	TGCGCCAGCAGCCACCCGGGACTAGCGGGGAGTGATGAGCAGTTCTTC	CASSHPGLAGSDEQFF
NA	TRBV5-4	TRBJ2-7	NA	TGTGCCAGCAGCTTGGCCGGTAGCTCCTTCTACGAGCAGTACTTC	CASSLAGSSFYEQYF
NA	TRBV10-3	TRBJ1-1	NA	TGTGCCATCAGCCCAGGGGTGAACACTGAAGCTTTCTTT	CAISPGVNTEAFF
few	TRBV6-5	TRBJ1-1	TRBD1	TGTGCCAGCAGCCGGGACAGCTTGAACACTGAAGCTTTCTTT	CASSRDSLNTEAFF
NA	TRBV7-9	TRBJ2-7	NA	TGTGCCAGCAGCTTAAGTAACCTAGCTGGGTTCGACGAGCAGTACTTC	CASSLSNLAGFDEQYF
few	TRBV19	TRBJ2-3	NA	TGTGCCAGTAGTATGAGTCCCTCCTTGCTGGATACGCAGTATTTT	CASSMSPSLLDTQYF
NA	TRBV5-6	TRBJ2-7	NA	TGTGCCAGCAGCACATGGGGGACTGACTACGAGCAGTACTTC	CASSTWGTDYEQYF
NA	TRBV29-1	TRBJ1-2	TRBD1	TGCAGCGTCCCTGGACAGGGGGATGGCTACACCTTC	CSVPGQGDGYTF
NA	TRBV18	TRBJ1-4	TRBD1	TGTGCCAGCTCAGCGCAGGGGGCTAATGAAAAACTGTTTTTT	CASSAQGANEKLFF
NA	TRBV27	TRBJ2-1	TRBD2	TGTGCCAGCAGTCCGCGGGGGGTACTGGGCTACAATGAGCAGTTCTTC	CASSPRGVLGYNEQFF
NA	TRBV10-3	TRBJ1-1	NA	TGTGCCATCAGTGAACAGGGTGTGAACACTGAAGCTTTCTTT	CAISEQGVNTEAFF
once	TRBV4-1	TRBJ1-3	NA	TGCGCCAGCAGCCAAGATTCCAGCTCTGGAAACACCATATATTTT	CASSQDSSSGNTIYF
NA	TRBV5-4	TRBJ1-2	NA	TGTGCCAGCAGGCTCGACAGTACGTTTTTATCTGGCTACACCTTC	CASRLDSTFLSGYTF
few	TRBV10-3	TRBJ2-7	TRBD2	TGTGCCATCAGTGGGGGAAGAGCGGGAGGACGGGGCGAGCAGTACTTC	CAISGGRAGGRGEQYF
NA	TRBV4-2	TRBJ1-1	TRBD1	TGTGCCAGCAGCCAAATGACAGGGGCTTATAGAGCTTTCTTT	CASSQMTGAYRAFF
NA	TRBV4-2	TRBJ1-1	NA	TGTGCCAGCAGCCAAGTCCCATCGAACACTGAAGCTTTCTTT	CASSQVPSNTEAFF
NA	TRBV29-1	TRBJ1-1	TRBD1	TGCAGCGGCCGGCGGACAGGGGACACTGAAGCTTTCTTT	CSGRRTGDTEAFF
NA	TRBV13	TRBJ1-2	NA	TGTGCCAGCAGCTTACAACAGGGTGTCTATGGCTACACCTTC	CASSLQQGVYGYTF
NA	TRBV7-9	TRBJ1-1	NA	TGTGCCAGCAGCTCCCGCAGTGAAGCTTTCTTT	CASSSRSEAFF
NA	TRBV4-3	TRBJ2-3	NA	TGCGCCAGCAGCCAAGGGCCCACTAGTTCTACGCAGTATTTT	CASSQGPTSSTQYF
NA	TRBV9	TRBJ2-1	TRBD2	TGTGCCAGCAGCGTAGGGTCTAGCGGGAGCAATGAGCAGTTCTTC	CASSVGSSGSNEQFF
NA	TRBV9	TRBJ2-5	TRBD2	TGTGCCAGCAATGCGGGAGCGGGAGGGTTTGCAGAGACCCAGTACTTC	CASNAGAGGFAETQYF